This T cell receptor (beta chain) was sequenced during a study of blood T cells in healthy people across ages. For the second PCR, which ran for 7 to 11 cycles, a sample-barcoded 5' primer and a J-beta primer mix were used. Via MiXCR, TCRdb re-called the 5' RACE reads, giving one row per CDR3 protein. The table records about 570,000 distinct CDR3 sequences, roughly a quarter of them present only once. Remarks on this clonotype: Its antigen is as yet unknown.

Points from the study as a whole: CMV infection status of these donors was not known.

This TCR derives from a woman between 70 and 85 years old in good health. The sample comprised blood.

The CDR3 DNA sequence: TGTGCCAGCAGCACCGACCTAGACGGCTACCAAGAGACCCAGTACTTC. It is translated as CASSTDLDGYQETQYF. The rearrangement joins TRBV7-9 to TRBJ2-5, with D uncertain. The germline V gene encodes CDR1 SEHNR and CDR2 FQNEAQ (reference sequence). The CDR3 is 16 amino acids. The ends were cut back, 5 bases at V and 0 bases at J, with 16 bases in the middle.